The rows below give T cell receptor beta chains drawn from one sample of a study of control samples from healthy donors and cancer patients. Method: immunoSEQ multiplex PCR; TCRdb's copy keeps in-frame clones and lacks some. The sample has some 28,000 clones; approximately 90% are singletons. The material sequenced was PBMCs. These receptor sequences come from a woman between 35 and 50 years old with lung cancer. The CDR3 runs from the conserved cysteine through the conserved F or W. The order of the fields is D gene, V gene, clone size, J gene, CDR3 DNA, CDR3 protein. The D gene is left open where the match is weak. The size entry is marked missing in some rows and otherwise reads once, few, many or a size class.

D: TRBD1; V: TRBV5-4; size: NA; J: TRBJ2-7; DNA: TGTGCCAGCAGCTTCGTCGGGACAGTTAACGAGCAGTACTTC; CDR3: CASSFVGTVNEQYF
D: TRBD2; V: TRBV2; size: NA; J: TRBJ2-2; DNA: TGTGCCAGCAGTACTCCGAGGGAGGGATCGAACACCGGGGAGCTGTTTTTT; CDR3: CASSTPREGSNTGELFF
D: TRBD1; V: TRBV18; size: NA; J: TRBJ2-7; DNA: TGTGCCAGCTCACTCCAAACAGGGGGCGATCTTACGTACTTC; CDR3: CASSLQTGGDLTYF
D: NA; V: TRBV13; size: NA; J: TRBJ1-1; DNA: TGTGCCAGCAGCCTGTTTGGGGCCCCGGGGGCTTCGAACACTGAAGCTTTCTTT; CDR3: CASSLFGAPGASNTEAFF
D: NA; V: TRBV11-2; size: NA; J: TRBJ2-1; DNA: TGTGCCAGCAGCTTTGGGGCAAATGAGCAGTTCTTC; CDR3: CASSFGANEQFF
D: TRBD1; V: TRBV4-2; size: NA; J: TRBJ1-6; DNA: TGTGCCAGCAGCCAAGAAATAAACAGGGGGCTTTCACCCCTCCACTTT; CDR3: CASSQEINRGLSPLHF
D: NA; V: TRBV6-5; size: NA; J: TRBJ1-1; DNA: TGTGCCAGTAGAGGCAGGGGCCGGACTGAAGCTTTCTTT; CDR3: CASRGRGRTEAFF
D: NA; V: TRBV3-1/TRBV3-2; size: NA; J: TRBJ1-2; DNA: TGTGCCAGCAGTACACAGCATGGCTACACCTTC; CDR3: CASSTQHGYTF
D: NA; V: TRBV4-3; size: few; J: TRBJ2-2; DNA: TGCGCCAGCAGCCAAGAATGGCCGAACACCGGGGAGCTGTTTTTT; CDR3: CASSQEWPNTGELFF
D: TRBD1; V: TRBV28; size: NA; J: TRBJ1-2; DNA: TGTGCCAGCACCCTGGGAGGGGGCGTCTTTAACTATGGCTACACCTTC; CDR3: CASTLGGGVFNYGYTF
D: NA; V: TRBV12-1; size: NA; J: TRBJ1-3; DNA: TGTGCCAGCAGCTTTGCTCCAGCCATCTCTGGAAACACCATATATTTT; CDR3: CASSFAPAISGNTIYF
D: NA; V: TRBV4-2; size: NA; J: TRBJ1-1; DNA: TGTGCCAGCAGCCAGGAATTCGGGATCACTGAAGCTTTCTTT; CDR3: CASSQEFGITEAFF
D: NA; V: TRBV19; size: once; J: TRBJ2-6; DNA: TGTGCCAGTAGCCAGGGGGGGGCCAACGTCCTGACTTTC; CDR3: CASSQGGANVLTF
D: NA; V: TRBV2; size: once; J: TRBJ2-3; DNA: TGTGCCATCCCCCTTTTGCGCGTGAGCACAGATACGCAGTATTTT; CDR3: CAIPLLRVSTDTQYF
D: TRBD2; V: TRBV12-3/TRBV12-4; size: few; J: TRBJ2-7; DNA: TGTGCCAGCAGTTCTAGCGGGGGCTACGAGCAGTACTTC; CDR3: CASSSSGGYEQYF
D: NA; V: TRBV6-5; size: few; J: TRBJ1-2; DNA: TGTGCCAGCCAGAGCCTGCGGGGGTCCTATGGCTACACCTTC; CDR3: CASQSLRGSYGYTF
D: NA; V: TRBV5-5; size: NA; J: TRBJ1-2; DNA: TGTGCCAGCAGCTTGGATTTGGACAGAGTTTATGGCTACACCTTC; CDR3: CASSLDLDRVYGYTF
D: NA; V: TRBV28; size: NA; J: TRBJ2-7; DNA: TGTGCCAGCAGTTCCAACAGGGACTCCTACGAGCAGTACTTC; CDR3: CASSSNRDSYEQYF
D: TRBD1; V: TRBV30; size: NA; J: TRBJ2-7; DNA: TGTGCCTGGAGTACTCACCTCCCGGGACAGGGGTACGAGCAGTACTTC; CDR3: CAWSTHLPGQGYEQYF
D: NA; V: TRBV5-1; size: NA; J: TRBJ2-2; DNA: TGCGCCAGCAGCGCGGAGAACACCGGGGAGCTGTTTTTT; CDR3: CASSAENTGELFF
D: NA; V: TRBV7-9; size: NA; J: TRBJ1-1; DNA: TGTGCCAGCAGCCTCTTTTTGGGCACTGAAGCTTTCTTT; CDR3: CASSLFLGTEAFF
D: TRBD2; V: TRBV11-2; size: NA; J: TRBJ2-3; DNA: TGTGCCAGCAGCTTTAGCGGGGGGTACACAGATACGCAGTATTTT; CDR3: CASSFSGGYTDTQYF
D: NA; V: TRBV5-4; size: NA; J: TRBJ2-2; DNA: TGTGCCAGCAGCTTGGTGGGCCAGCCCTGGGAGCTGTTTTTT; CDR3: CASSLVGQPWELFF
D: NA; V: TRBV4-2; size: NA; J: TRBJ2-3; DNA: TGTGCCAGCAGCCAGGGGCCCCAGACGGTCGATACGCAGTATTTT; CDR3: CASSQGPQTVDTQYF
D: NA; V: TRBV30; size: NA; J: TRBJ1-2; DNA: TGTGCCTGGAGTGTGGCAACAGGGAGAGGCTACACCTTC; CDR3: CAWSVATGRGYTF
D: NA; V: TRBV2; size: NA; J: TRBJ1-2; DNA: TGTGCCAGCAGTGAGGCAGGCTCCTATGGCTACACCTTC; CDR3: CASSEAGSYGYTF
D: NA; V: TRBV19; size: NA; J: TRBJ1-2; DNA: TGTGCCAGTAGTAACTTAGACTATGGCTACACCTTC; CDR3: CASSNLDYGYTF
D: TRBD1; V: TRBV19; size: once; J: TRBJ1-2; DNA: TGTGCCAGTAAGCGGAGTCGGGGACAGGGTGGCTACACCTTC; CDR3: CASKRSRGQGGYTF
D: TRBD2; V: TRBV27; size: NA; J: TRBJ2-3; DNA: TGTGCCAGCAGTATAAAGCGGGGGGGCCAACCAGATACGCAGTATTTT; CDR3: CASSIKRGGQPDTQYF
D: TRBD1; V: TRBV28; size: NA; J: TRBJ1-2; DNA: TGTGCCAGCTCCCCCACGGGACAGCCCAGGGATGGCTACACCTTC; CDR3: CASSPTGQPRDGYTF
D: NA; V: TRBV6-2/TRBV6-3; size: NA; J: TRBJ2-5; DNA: TGTGCCAGCAGTTACGATGAGGGGGGAGAGACCCAGTACTTC; CDR3: CASSYDEGGETQYF
D: NA; V: TRBV6-6; size: NA; J: TRBJ1-2; DNA: TGTGCCAGCAGTTCGACACTCTATGGCTACACCTTC; CDR3: CASSSTLYGYTF
D: TRBD2; V: TRBV27; size: NA; J: TRBJ2-5; DNA: TGTGCCAGCAGTCCGGGACTAGCGGGGAAGCAAGAGACCCAGTACTTC; CDR3: CASSPGLAGKQETQYF
D: NA; V: TRBV29-1; size: NA; J: TRBJ1-6; DNA: TGCAGCGCCCGGGAAGGTGGCAACTCACCCCTCCACTTT; CDR3: CSAREGGNSPLHF
D: NA; V: TRBV13; size: NA; J: TRBJ1-2; DNA: TGTGCCAGCAGCTCCATCGGGGTCTATGGCTACACCTTC; CDR3: CASSSIGVYGYTF
D: NA; V: TRBV6-5; size: NA; J: TRBJ2-3; DNA: TGTGCCAGCACCCAGGACAGAGGACAAGATACGCAGTATTTT; CDR3: CASTQDRGQDTQYF
D: TRBD2; V: TRBV2; size: NA; J: TRBJ2-2; DNA: TGTGCCAGCAGCCATATTCTAGCGGGGCCGAACACCGGGGAGCTGTTTTTT; CDR3: CASSHILAGPNTGELFF
D: TRBD2; V: TRBV3-1/TRBV3-2; size: NA; J: TRBJ2-3; DNA: TGTGCCAGCAGCCCGGGGACTAGCGGGGGCACAGATACGCAGTATTTT; CDR3: CASSPGTSGGTDTQYF
D: TRBD1; V: TRBV3-1/TRBV3-2; size: NA; J: TRBJ1-1; DNA: TGTGCCAGCAGCCACCAGACAGGGGGGACTGAAGCTTTCTTT; CDR3: CASSHQTGGTEAFF
D: NA; V: TRBV12-3/TRBV12-4; size: once; J: TRBJ2-1; DNA: TGTGCCAGCAGCTGGACAGACAATGAGCAGTTCTTC; CDR3: CASSWTDNEQFF
D: TRBD2; V: TRBV9; size: NA; J: TRBJ2-3; DNA: TGTGCCAGCAGTGAGGTCTCTAGCGGGGGGGCAGATACGCAGTATTTT; CDR3: CASSEVSSGGADTQYF
D: TRBD2; V: TRBV9; size: NA; J: TRBJ2-1; DNA: TGTGCCAGCAGCTCAAGGACTAGCGGGGGTTACAATGAGCAGTTCTTC; CDR3: CASSSRTSGGYNEQFF
D: NA; V: TRBV2; size: NA; J: TRBJ2-6; DNA: TGTGCCAGCAAAGGGGCAACTGGGGCCAACGTCCTGACTTTC; CDR3: CASKGATGANVLTF
D: TRBD2; V: TRBV18; size: NA; J: TRBJ2-7; DNA: TGTGCCAGCTCATCGCGTCCTCGGGGACTAGCGGTATTCTACGAGCAGTACTTC; CDR3: CASSSRPRGLAVFYEQYF
D: NA; V: TRBV28; size: NA; J: TRBJ2-1; DNA: TGTGCCAGCAGTTTATCCCAGATTGTGCAGTTCTTC; CDR3: CASSLSQIVQFF
D: NA; V: TRBV3-1/TRBV3-2; size: once; J: TRBJ2-5; DNA: TGTGCCAGCAGCATGCATTCTTTCTCTGAGACCCAGTACTTC; CDR3: CASSMHSFSETQYF
D: NA; V: TRBV2; size: NA; J: TRBJ2-7; DNA: TGTGCCGCAGGGGGGACACCTTTGATGAACGAGCAGTACTTC; CDR3: CAAGGTPLMNEQYF
D: NA; V: TRBV13; size: NA; J: TRBJ2-1; DNA: TGTGCCAGCAGCCTTAGAAGGGATAGAAAGTTCTTC; CDR3: CASSLRRDRKFF
D: TRBD1; V: TRBV7-3; size: NA; J: TRBJ2-2; DNA: TGTGCCAGCAGCCCCGGGACAGGGGATACCGGGGAGCTGTTTTTT; CDR3: CASSPGTGDTGELFF
D: NA; V: TRBV11-3; size: few; J: TRBJ2-1; DNA: TGTGCCAGCAGCTTAGTTACTCGGGAGCAGTTCTTC; CDR3: CASSLVTREQFF
D: NA; V: TRBV4-1; size: NA; J: TRBJ2-6; DNA: TGCGCCAGCAGCCAAGAGGGGACTGGGGCCAACGTCCTGACTTTC; CDR3: CASSQEGTGANVLTF
D: NA; V: TRBV6-5; size: NA; J: TRBJ2-1; DNA: TGTGCCAGCAGAGAGTCTGGGACCAATGAGCAGTTCTTC; CDR3: CASRESGTNEQFF
D: NA; V: TRBV28; size: NA; J: TRBJ1-5; DNA: TGTGCCAGCAGTTTGCCGGACAACGCGAATCAGCCCCAGCATTTT; CDR3: CASSLPDNANQPQHF
D: NA; V: TRBV15; size: NA; J: TRBJ2-2; DNA: TGTGCCACCAGCAGATCTAGGTTCCTTCCCACCGGGGAGCTGTTTTTT; CDR3: CATSRSRFLPTGELFF
D: NA; V: TRBV5-1; size: NA; J: TRBJ1-3; DNA: TGCGCCAGCAGCTTGGAAGTGGCAGGGTTGGGGTCTGGAAACACCATATATTTT; CDR3: CASSLEVAGLGSGNTIYF
D: TRBD1; V: TRBV6-1; size: NA; J: TRBJ2-7; DNA: TGTGCCAGCAGTGAAACGGCCGGAGGGACAGGTGGTTACGAGCAGTACTTC; CDR3: CASSETAGGTGGYEQYF
D: TRBD1; V: TRBV6-2/TRBV6-3; size: NA; J: TRBJ2-7; DNA: TGTGCCAGCAGTTACCCCTCGGACAGGGAATCCTACGAGCAGTACTTC; CDR3: CASSYPSDRESYEQYF
D: NA; V: TRBV6-2/TRBV6-3; size: NA; J: TRBJ1-1; DNA: TGTGCCAGCAGTAGGGGGTCCACTGAAGCTTTCTTT; CDR3: CASSRGSTEAFF
D: NA; V: TRBV5-4; size: NA; J: TRBJ2-7; DNA: TGTGCCAGCAGTTATAGTTGGGGAATTGACGAGCAGTACTTC; CDR3: CASSYSWGIDEQYF